What follows are 11 T cell receptor beta chains derived from one specimen sequenced in a study of T cells in Graves' hyperthyroidism and ophthalmopathy (dated by TCRdb to about 2019). Library creation used multiplex PCR. The sample was run on an Illumina HiSeq 2000. The TCR beta CDR3 regions were amplified from RNA transcripts. A first-round RT-PCR of the TCR CDR3 used the HTBI primer set with the Qiagen OneStep RT-PCR kit. Using fastp at Q25 and MiXCR, TCRdb reprocessed the public reads and kept productive beta chains. Each record represents a unique CDR3 protein, reported with the most common genes and DNA among its rows. In this sample the table shows some 460,000 distinct CDR3 sequences, around a sixth of which occur a single time. The ten largest clonotypes hold around 7.7% of the sample. The sample comprised blood. All receptors come from a woman under 30 with Graves' hyperthyroidism.

The CDR3 nucleotides read TGTGCCAGCAGTTTGGGTTCGTGGGAGACCCAGTACTTC. It encodes CASSLGSWETQYF. This rearrangement joins TRBV12-3 or TRBV12-4 to TRBJ2-5, with unresolved D. CDR3 size: 13 residues. V lost 3 bases and J lost 5, with 10 bases in between.

In its sample, this clonotype was seen a few times. J is TRBJ2-1 and V is TRBV9; D is undetermined. This CDR3 contains 18 residues. CDR1 is SGDLS and CDR2 is YYNGEE in the germline V gene. Trimming cost V 0 bases and J 0 bases, with 16 bases left between them. The CDR3 coding sequence is TGTGCCAGCAGCGTAGCGTTCTGGCCCTACGTCTCCTACAATGAGCAGTTCTTC. It codes for CASSVAFWPYVSYNEQFF.

CDR3 DNA sequence: TGCAGTGCTAATTTCGGGGGGGCCGGGAGTAATGAGCAGTTCTTC. This translates into CSANFGGAGSNEQFF. V is TRBV20-1 and J is TRBJ2-1, with 8 positions matching TRBD2. V was clipped by 4 bases and J by 7 bases; unmatched bases: 12. Germline CDR1 DFQATT, CDR2 SNEGSKA (reference sequence). This CDR3 is 15 amino acids long.

The gene calls are TRBV9 and TRBJ1-6; D not certain. This CDR3 has 16 residues. V lost 4 bases and J lost 8, with 19 bases in between. Germline V gene data show CDR1 as SGDLS and CDR2 as YYNGEE. CDR3 nucleotide sequence: TGTGCCAGCAGCCCTCCTTGGGCCCCCTCGGATTCACCCCTCCACTTT. Translated, it gives CASSPPWAPSDSPLHF.

In its sample, this clonotype was seen a few times. A much more abundant neighbour one base away suggests this may be a read error. The rearrangement joins TRBV12-3 or TRBV12-4 to TRBJ2-3, with D possibly being TRBD1 or TRBD2 (5 bases each). The CDR3 contains 14 residues. The CDR3, as DNA: TGTGCCGGCAGTTTCCCGGGGCCAATCGATACGCAGTATTTT. This gives the protein CAGSFPGPIDTQYF.

The chain couples TRBV6-1 to TRBJ2-5, with D tentatively TRBD2 (5 bases). V lost 6 bases and J 2 bases, leaving 10 bases between the germline ends. This CDR3 is 13 amino acids long. Germline assignment: CDR1 MNHNS and CDR2 SASEGT. CDR3 amino acids: CASRADLQETQYF. Here the CDR3 DNA reads TGTGCCAGCAGAGCGGACTTGCAAGAGACCCAGTACTTC.

This clonotype was counted many times. J is TRBJ2-3 and V is TRBV2; 7 bases line up with TRBD2. Germline assignment: CDR1 SNHLY and CDR2 FYNNEI. The V and J ends lost 8 bases and 3 bases, in that order; junction bases with no gene match: 8. This CDR3 region has 14 residues. CDR3 protein: CASSREDVTDTQYF. The CDR3 nucleotides are TGTGCCAGCTCCCGGGAGGATGTGACAGATACGCAGTATTTT.

This clonotype was observed at least ten times. This chain connects TRBV7-6 to TRBJ2-1; 10 bases match TRBD2. The CDR3 covers 16 residues. Germline V gene data show CDR1 as SGHVS and CDR2 as FNYEAQ. J gave up 10 bases and V 3 bases, and 12 bases lay outside the gene matches. The CDR3 nucleotides read TGTGCCAGCAGCTTGTCTCGAGCGGGAGGGCCTCAAGAGCAGTTCTTC. It yields the protein CASSLSRAGGPQEQFF.

This clonotype was counted at least ten times. V usage is TRBV20-1 and J usage is TRBJ1-5; D gene unclear. The CDR3 sequence is 13 residues long. Trimming removed 2 bases at V and 2 bases at J, with 7 bases between. Germline lookup yields CDR1 DFQATT and CDR2 SNEGSKA (reference sequence). The CDR3 is CSARLDGNQPQHF. CDR3 in DNA: TGCAGTGCTAGACTGGACGGCAATCAGCCCCAGCATTTT.

This clonotype came up many times. The J gene is TRBJ2-1, the V gene TRBV6-1; D may be TRBD1 (6 bases). The V gene's germline CDR1 is MNHNS and CDR2 SASEGT. CDR3 length: 12 amino acids. V was trimmed by 11 bases and J by 4 bases, leaving 12 bases between them. The CDR3 DNA reads as TGTGCCCTCTCGGACAGATACAATGAGCAGTTCTTC. Translating it yields CALSDRYNEQFF.

The rearrangement links TRBV24-1 to TRBJ2-4, with TRBD2 as a possible D gene (6 bases). The CDR3 is 14 amino acids. Per the germline V gene, CDR1 is KGHDR and CDR2 is SFDVKD. V gave up 4 bases and J gave up 5 bases, with 11 bases separating them. CDR3 bases: TGTGCCACCAGTGAGGCGGGGTTGGAAAACATTCAGTACTTC. It is translated as CATSEAGLENIQYF.